This is a list of T cell receptor beta chains from one sample in a study of cytomegalovirus exposure and HLA in healthy donors. TCRdb's copy holds only in-frame clones and misses some; the assay was immunoSEQ multiplex PCR. The data show around 83,000 clones, around four fifths seen once. Sequenced: PBMCs. These receptor sequences come from a male donor in good health and CMV-seropositive. CDR3s include the opening cysteine and the closing phenylalanine or tryptophan. D genes are given only for firm matches. Only some rows state a clone size, as once, few, many or a class for expanded clones.

>.|TRBJ2-7|TRBV5-4|.
CASSSNNREGVYEQYF
TGTGCCAGCAGCTCGAACAACAGGGAAGGTGTCTACGAGCAGTACTTC
>TRBD2|TRBJ2-2|TRBV5-6|.
CASSLGLADTGELFF
TGTGCCAGCAGCCTAGGACTAGCAGACACCGGGGAGCTGTTTTTT
>.|TRBJ2-1|TRBV29-1|.
CSVDSREVYNEQFF
TGCAGCGTTGATTCGAGGGAGGTCTATAATGAGCAGTTCTTC
>TRBD1|TRBJ2-5|TRBV11-2|.
CASSPWTGGMETQYF
TGTGCCAGCAGCCCCTGGACAGGGGGCATGGAGACCCAGTACTTC
>TRBD1|TRBJ1-6|TRBV7-3|.
CASSSQGAGYNSPLHF
TGTGCCAGCAGCTCCCAGGGGGCTGGGTATAATTCACCCCTCCACTTT
>.|TRBJ1-1|TRBV5-6|few
CASSFGGGNTEAFF
TGTGCCAGCAGCTTTGGGGGCGGGAACACTGAAGCTTTCTTT
>TRBD1|TRBJ2-7|TRBV29-1|.
CSAGTVNSYEQYF
TGCAGCGCAGGGACAGTTAATTCCTACGAGCAGTACTTC
>.|TRBJ2-7|TRBV10-1|few
CASSEGGREFAREQYF
TGCGCCAGCAGTGAGGGGGGGAGAGAATTCGCACGGGAGCAGTACTTC
>TRBD1|TRBJ1-1|TRBV19|.
CASSIAPGQGTEAFF
TGTGCCAGTAGTATAGCCCCTGGACAGGGTACTGAAGCTTTCTTT
>TRBD2|TRBJ2-1|TRBV5-4|once
CASSPPLAGEGNEQFF
TGTGCCAGCAGCCCCCCTTTAGCGGGAGAGGGCAATGAGCAGTTCTTC
>.|TRBJ1-5|TRBV28|once
CASSLPGGPNQPQHF
TGTGCCAGCAGTTTACCTGGGGGCCCAAATCAGCCCCAGCATTTT
>TRBD1|TRBJ2-2|TRBV27|.
CASSFQTGFGELFF
TGTGCCAGCAGTTTTCAGACAGGGTTCGGGGAGCTGTTTTTT
>TRBD2|TRBJ2-1|TRBV7-6|.
CASSRGTGGPWDEQFF
TGTGCCAGCAGTAGAGGAACGGGAGGGCCTTGGGATGAGCAGTTCTTC
>.|TRBJ2-7|TRBV5-4|.
CASSLGTAFYEQYF
TGTGCCAGCAGCTTGGGGACAGCATTCTACGAGCAGTACTTC
>.|TRBJ2-2|TRBV5-1|.
CATTDSEGTGELFF
TGCGCCACCACGGACAGTGAGGGCACCGGGGAGCTGTTTTTT
>TRBD1|TRBJ2-6|TRBV14|.
CASSKDRGLGANVLTF
TGTGCCAGCAGCAAAGACAGGGGGCTTGGGGCCAACGTCCTGACTTTC